This paragraph covers one T cell receptor (beta chain) sequence. This clone was counted many times. This clone's antigen is unknown. The input lacks base qualities; no much larger clone sits a single base away. V is pared back by 1 base and J by 6 bases, with 7 bases lying between the germline termini. CDR1 and CDR2, per the germline V gene (reference sequence), are LNHNV and YYDKDF. From the cysteine up to the phenylalanine, the CDR3 has a length of 14 residues. The only DNA kept is the CDR3, 42 bases in frame from the first base. The immunoSEQ Assay was used to sequence TCRbeta CDR3 regions. After extraction, genomic DNA underwent amplification by bias-controlled multiplex PCR, followed by high-throughput sequencing. The study's processing was this. To quantify the absolute abundance of each unique TCRbeta CDR3 region, sequences were collapsed and filtered. T cell fraction was estimated by normalizing TCRbeta template counts to usable DNA, which was measured by amplifying reference genes present in all nucleated cells. Repertoire TCRs were annotated as SARS-CoV-2-specific by exact matching of V gene, CDR3 amino acid sequence and J gene to a known reactive TCR set. The reference SARS-CoV-2 TCR set came from MIRA and was filtered for enrichment in COVID-19-positive ImmuneCODE repertoires, removing public or cross-reactive TCRs. Based on the MIRA antigens, annotated TCRs were further analysed at the level of specific ORF or position within ORF. Breadth was defined as the number of annotated unique rearrangements divided by the total number of unique productive rearrangements, and depth was defined as the summed frequency of the annotated unique rearrangements. Two-sided Wilcoxon rank-sum tests were applied when comparing TCR breadth between groups. TCRdb limited this immuneACCESS table to in-frame rearrangements with V and J called. A share of clones is missing; checked studies link under half to unresolved V genes, and the rest is unexplained. The V and J calls and clone size come from that table; D and trimming were worked out from the DNA. Recorded for this sample are about 350,000 clones; roughly 91% of them occurred a single time. Of the sample, about 3% falls within the top ten clones.

The data were taken from a study of Ad26.COV2.S vaccination and SARS-CoV-2 variants (dated by TCRdb to about 2021). Notes on the research overall: Donors in the vaccine arm were drawn from COV1001, a phase I-IIa trial of Ad26.COV2.S in healthy adults that was multicentre, randomized, double-blind and placebo-controlled. A total of 32 samples were included in the TCR-sequenced set, comprising 19 Ad26.COV2.S vaccine recipients, 5 placebo recipients and 8 SARS-CoV-2 convalescent individuals. Blinding of investigators to trial group allocation was maintained during experiments and outcome assessment. Ad26.COV2.S was given intramuscularly at 5x10^10 or 1x10^11 viral particles, as a single shot or as two shots 56 days apart. TCRbeta repertoire sequencing served as the tool for gauging how specific and how broad the SARS-CoV-2-reactive T cell receptors were following Ad26.COV2.S vaccination. Participants in the trial were split at random into five groups of five each, receiving low-dose or high-dose Ad26.COV2.S once or twice, or else placebo on both occasions. Overall results and qualifications from the work: The study was not powered to compare responses between vaccine doses or regimens. Substantial breadth of spike-specific CD8+ and CD4+ T cell responses was reported after vaccination. The authors noted that total T cell responses may have been underestimated by the TCR breadth and depth analyses. Ad26.COV2.S recipients had higher spike-specific TCR breadth than placebo recipients (P = 0.0014). Non-spike TCR breadth was comparable between vaccine and placebo recipients, consistent with the vaccine containing only spike.

The treatment or condition label for this specimen denotes: 15 to 20 received Ad26.COV2.S at low or high dose, single or two shots; several received placebo; per-sample allocation not given. Repertoires of vaccine and placebo recipients were sequenced from samples taken on day 63 after the first injection. Between 29 July and 7 August 2020, Cohort 1b enrolled 20 to 30 adults aged 18-55 years at one site in Boston, USA. Ad26.COV2.S was a replication-incompetent adenovirus type 26 vector expressing a prefusion-stabilized SARS-CoV-2 spike protein from the original Wuhan strain. In this chain, TRBV15 is recombined with TRBJ1-6; no D gene is confidently identified. The source is a person aged 18-65 years who received the Ad26.COV2.S COVID-19 vaccine or a placebo. The specimen was peripheral blood, collected in a trial of Ad26.COV2.S vaccine versus placebo. This receptor carries the CDR3 CATSRVSLNSPLHF. The nucleotide sequence is TGTGCCACCAGCAGAGTAAGCCTTAATTCACCCCTCCACTTT.